Sequencing of this T cell receptor (beta chain) was carried out in a study of lymphopenia after photon versus proton radiotherapy (dated by TCRdb to between 2018 and 2021). The study in broad terms: Photon and proton radiation therapy were compared by the study for their immunological effects in patients with gastrointestinal tumors who developed high-grade lymphopenia. The cohort included some 20 patients with gastrointestinal tumors who developed lymphopenia after receiving either photon or proton therapy. The goal of the study was to describe how the two radiation modalities differ in their effects on the immune system. Broad study findings and their caveats: After the lymphocyte count nadir, photon-treated repertoires showed oligoclonal expansion, especially of CD8+ Temra cells, which drove the drop in diversity. Among patients across the cohort who died, overall survival time showed an inverse correlation with a larger post-nadir drop in TCR diversity. Proton-treated patients stayed relatively stable during treatment, while photon-treated patients lost naive T cells and TCR diversity and gained effector/memory populations. The authors looked at the survival association only in patients who died, and they framed better survival with proton therapy as a possibility rather than a demonstrated result.

The library was obtained by the immunoSEQ multiplex PCR assay. T cell repertoires were profiled with deep sequencing of rearranged TCR beta loci together with multiparametric flow cytometry. The source is immuneACCESS, and TCRdb retained only in-frame sequences with V and J called. Part of the clones is not carried over; for the studies checked, unresolved V genes explain less than half of this, and the remainder is unexplained. A total of more than 50,000 clones appear in this sample, around 83% of them only once. Less than 30% of the sample rests with the top ten. Comment on this clone: The antigen it binds to is not known. It has no much larger one-base neighbor in the sample; base qualities were not kept.

From a lookup of the germline V gene, CDR1 and CDR2 are SQVTM and ANQGSEA. The CDR3 runs 14 residues from the cysteine to the phenylalanine. The DNA shown is the 42-base CDR3, in frame from base 1. V loses 0 bases of germline sequence and J loses 5 bases, and the interval between the two ends is 13 bases. The rearrangement joined TRBV29-1 to TRBJ2-5, and TRBD1 may be the D gene, going by 6 matching bases. The clonotype was recovered from a man between 50 and 59 years old with gastric cancer. Here the sequenced sample was peripheral blood, taken from a patient treated with photon-based radiotherapy. The sequence in DNA is TGCAGCGTTGAAGATTTTAGGGGGATCGAGACCCAGTACTTC. It is translated as CSVEDFRGIETQYF.